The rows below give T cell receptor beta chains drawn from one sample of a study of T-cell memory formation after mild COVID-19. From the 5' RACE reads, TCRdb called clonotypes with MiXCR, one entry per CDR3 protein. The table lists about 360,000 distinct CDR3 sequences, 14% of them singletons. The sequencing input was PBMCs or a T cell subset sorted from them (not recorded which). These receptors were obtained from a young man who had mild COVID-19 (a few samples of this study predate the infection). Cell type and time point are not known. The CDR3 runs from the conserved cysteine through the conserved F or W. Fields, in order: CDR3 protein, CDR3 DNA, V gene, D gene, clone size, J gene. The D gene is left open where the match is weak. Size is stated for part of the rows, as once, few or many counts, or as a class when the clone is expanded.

CDR3: CASSSVTGYSNQPQHF; DNA: TGTGCCAGCAGTTCGGTGACAGGGTACTCTAATCAGCCCCAGCATTTT; V: TRBV28; D: TRBD1; size: NA; J: TRBJ1-5
CDR3: CASSALYEQYF; DNA: TGTGCCAGCAGTGCGCTGTACGAGCAGTACTTC; V: TRBV25-1; D: NA; size: many; J: TRBJ2-7
CDR3: CASSPVTGGAYNEQFF; DNA: TGTGCCAGCTCACCAGTAACGGGGGGGGCCTACAATGAGCAGTTCTTC; V: TRBV18; D: TRBD2; size: few; J: TRBJ2-1
CDR3: CASSKRTDYGYTF; DNA: TGTGCCAGCAGTAAGAGGACGGACTATGGCTACACCTTC; V: TRBV12-3/TRBV12-4; D: NA; size: NA; J: TRBJ1-2
CDR3: CASTLEGRVAGELFF; DNA: TGTGCCAGTACTTTAGAGGGAAGGGTGGCCGGGGAGCTGTTTTTT; V: TRBV21-1; D: NA; size: NA; J: TRBJ2-2
CDR3: CATSGQNTDTQYF; DNA: TGTGCCACGTCGGGACAGAACACAGATACGCAGTATTTT; V: TRBV19; D: TRBD1; size: NA; J: TRBJ2-3
CDR3: CASRQGRPGANVLTF; DNA: TGTGCCAGCAGACAGGGACGGCCTGGGGCCAACGTCCTGACTTTC; V: TRBV27; D: NA; size: few; J: TRBJ2-6
CDR3: CASSPRQEGANNEQFF; DNA: TGTGCCAGCAGTCCCCGACAGGAAGGGGCTAACAATGAGCAGTTCTTC; V: TRBV12-3/TRBV12-4; D: NA; size: few; J: TRBJ2-1
CDR3: CASSKGRDEQFF; DNA: TGTGCCAGCAGCAAAGGTCGGGATGAGCAGTTCTTC; V: TRBV7-2; D: NA; size: few; J: TRBJ2-1
CDR3: CASSATSGEKTQYF; DNA: TGTGCCAGCAGTGCGACTAGCGGGGAGAAGACCCAGTACTTC; V: TRBV2; D: TRBD2; size: few; J: TRBJ2-5
CDR3: CASSQDGLGTSGETDTQYF; DNA: TGCGCCAGCAGCCAAGATGGACTTGGGACTAGCGGGGAGACAGATACGCAGTATTTT; V: TRBV4-3; D: TRBD2; size: few; J: TRBJ2-3
CDR3: CSVTRDGANIQYF; DNA: TGCAGCGTAACACGGGATGGGGCAAACATTCAGTACTTC; V: TRBV29-1; D: NA; size: NA; J: TRBJ2-4
CDR3: CASSLAAAWFAPLHF; DNA: TGTGCCAGCAGTTTAGCCGCGGCCTGGTTCGCACCCCTCCACTTT; V: TRBV12-3/TRBV12-4; D: NA; size: NA; J: TRBJ1-6
CDR3: CASSRPGGDIQYF; DNA: TGTGCCAGCAGCCGTCCAGGGGGGGACATTCAGTACTTC; V: TRBV12-3/TRBV12-4; D: NA; size: NA; J: TRBJ2-4
CDR3: CASSPPRGRSTDTQYF; DNA: TGTGCCAGCTCACCGCCCAGGGGGCGTAGCACAGATACGCAGTATTTT; V: TRBV18; D: TRBD1; size: NA; J: TRBJ2-3
CDR3: CASSLGSGGEWDTEAFF; DNA: TGTGCCAGCAGCTTAGGGTCAGGGGGCGAGTGGGACACTGAAGCTTTCTTT; V: TRBV7-9; D: TRBD1; size: few; J: TRBJ1-1